A single sample is the source of the 8 T cell receptor beta chains below, sequenced in a study of shared clonotypes between healthy human individuals. Only in-frame clones appear in the TCRdb table, and some are missing; sequencing was by immunoSEQ multiplex PCR. The table shows some 1,900,000 clones, with over 85% occurring only once. Naive CD8 cells lacked CD45RO, underwent positive selection for CCR7 and left out terminally differentiated effector memory CD45RA+ cells. What was sequenced was naive CD8+ T cells sorted from blood. The receptor set was obtained from a man between 18 and 35 years old in good health.

The chain couples TRBV6-1 to TRBJ2-7, with D unresolved. V dropped 2 bases and J dropped 7 bases, with 18 bases sitting between them. CDR3 length: 15 amino acids. Germline CDR1 MNHNS, CDR2 SASEGT. The CDR3 loop reads CASSEKVWEHEEQYF. The CDR3, as DNA: TGTGCCAGCAGTGAAAAGGTATGGGAACATGAAGAGCAGTACTTC.

V is TRBV28 and J is TRBJ2-2; 10 bases are a match to TRBD2. Unmatched junction bases numbered 7, after V lost 6 bases and J lost 0 bases. The CDR3 contains 17 residues. Germline CDR1 and CDR2: MDHEN and SYDVKM. The CDR3 nucleotides read TGTGCCAGCAGCCTGCTAGCGGGGGCGCCGAACACCGGGGAGCTGTTTTTT. Amino acids: CASSLLAGAPNTGELFF.

The V call is TRBV14, the J call TRBJ2-2; no clear D gene. Germline V lookup: CDR1 SGHDN, CDR2 FVKESK. V was cut by 0 bases and J by 0 bases, with 8 bases left in between. The CDR3 has 16 amino acids. The CDR3 nucleotides are TGTGCCAGCAGCCAAGAAGGCGCTTCGAACACCGGGGAGCTGTTTTTT. Its protein product is CASSQEGASNTGELFF.

The chain carries TRBV6-5 and TRBJ1-3; D is unresolved. The CDR3 contains 15 residues. Germline CDR1 MNHEY, CDR2 SVGAGI. The V gene lost 6 bases and the J gene lost 2 bases, with 14 bases spanning the gap. The CDR3 bases are TGTGCCAGCAGCATGGCCCTCTTCCCTGGAAACACCATATATTTT. Protein: CASSMALFPGNTIYF.

V usage is TRBV2 and J usage is TRBJ2-7; D is ambiguous. The CDR3 runs 13 residues. CDR1 SNHLY and CDR2 FYNNEI come from the germline V gene. V lost 5 bases to trimming and J lost 1 base, with 9 bases between them. The CDR3 DNA sequence: TGTGCCAGCAGTCCCCCCGTATCCTACGAGCAGTACTTC. Translated: CASSPPVSYEQYF. Full variable domain (missing parts from reference TRBV2 and TRBJ2-7): EPEVTQTPSHQVTQMGQEVILRCVPISNHLYFYWYRQILGQKVEFLVSFYNNEISEKSEIFDDQFSVERPDGSNFTLKIRSTKLEDSAMYFCASSPPVSYEQYFGPGTRLTVT.

The chain links TRBV5-6 to TRBJ2-1, with D perhaps TRBD1 (6 bases). V was shortened by 4 bases and J by 10 bases, with 15 bases between the two germline ends. Germline CDR1 and CDR2: SGHDT and YYEEEE. The CDR3 contains 13 residues. The DNA of the CDR3 is TGTGCCAGCAGCATCGGGACAACGGGCGAGCAGTTCTTC. This encodes CASSIGTTGEQFF. Full variable domain (rest looked up from reference TRBV5-6 and TRBJ2-1): DAGVTQSPTHLIKTRGQQVTLRCSPKSGHDTVSWYQQALGQGPQFIFQYYEEEERQRGNFPDRFSGHQFPNYSSELNVNALLLGDSALYLCASSIGTTGEQFFGPGTRLTVL.

The V and J genes are TRBV6-1 and TRBJ2-1; D perhaps matches TRBD2 (6 bases). This CDR3 spans 13 amino acids. V lost 8 bases to trimming and J lost 4 bases, with 12 bases between them. The germline V gene has CDR1 MNHNS and CDR2 SASEGT. The CDR3 loop reads CASVGGEYNEQFF. In nucleotides, the CDR3 is TGTGCCAGCGTCGGAGGGGAGTACAATGAGCAGTTCTTC.

V is TRBV5-6 and J is TRBJ2-7, with D tentatively TRBD2 (6 bases). This CDR3 has 14 amino acids. V lost 7 bases to trimming and J lost 3 bases, with 17 bases between them. Germline lookup yields CDR1 SGHDT and CDR2 YYEEEE. The DNA of the CDR3 is TGTGCCAGCGCCTCGGGGGTGGGTGACTACGAGCAGTACTTC. Translation gives CASASGVGDYEQYF.